The rows below give T cell receptor beta chains drawn from one sample of a study of blood T cell repertoires in COVID-19. Profiling relied on immunoSEQ multiplex PCR, and the TCRdb table lists in-frame clones only, not all of them. The sample carries 250,000 to 300,000 clones, 89% recorded once. Sample: PBMCs or T cells enriched from blood (not recorded which). These receptors originate from a woman between 35 and 50 years old who had recovered from COVID-19. Each CDR3 is given with its conserved first and last residue. Each record gives: V gene, D gene, J gene, CDR3 protein, CDR3 DNA. D genes are given only for firm matches.

V gene: TRBV5-1; D gene: TRBD1; J gene: TRBJ2-3; CDR3 protein: CASSLGTGTTDTQYF; CDR3 DNA: TGCGCCAGCAGCTTGGGGACAGGGACCACAGATACGCAGTATTTT
V gene: TRBV18; D gene: .; J gene: TRBJ1-4; CDR3 protein: CASSPHQGNEKLFF; CDR3 DNA: TGTGCCAGCTCACCCCACCAGGGTAATGAAAAACTGTTTTTT
V gene: TRBV18; D gene: TRBD1; J gene: TRBJ1-1; CDR3 protein: CASSPPGGTGATEAFF; CDR3 DNA: TGTGCCAGCTCACCACCGGGCGGGACAGGGGCCACTGAAGCTTTCTTT
V gene: TRBV7-9; D gene: TRBD2; J gene: TRBJ2-1; CDR3 protein: CASSLRTGGGNEQFF; CDR3 DNA: TGTGCCAGCAGCTTAAGAACGGGAGGCGGCAATGAGCAGTTCTTC
V gene: TRBV30; D gene: TRBD1; J gene: TRBJ1-1; CDR3 protein: CAWKGRGQGPEAFF; CDR3 DNA: TGTGCCTGGAAGGGTAGGGGACAGGGCCCTGAAGCTTTCTTT
V gene: TRBV7-3; D gene: TRBD1; J gene: TRBJ2-1; CDR3 protein: CASSLTRDSYNEQFF; CDR3 DNA: TGTGCCAGCAGCTTAACCCGGGACAGCTACAATGAGCAGTTCTTC
V gene: TRBV10-2; D gene: TRBD1; J gene: TRBJ2-2; CDR3 protein: CASRDREVRDTGELFF; CDR3 DNA: TGCGCCAGCCGGGACAGGGAAGTTCGGGACACCGGGGAGCTGTTTTTT
V gene: TRBV18; D gene: .; J gene: TRBJ1-2; CDR3 protein: CASSPQGGLYGYTF; CDR3 DNA: TGTGCCAGCTCACCACAGGGCGGGCTCTATGGCTACACCTTC
V gene: TRBV11-2; D gene: .; J gene: TRBJ1-4; CDR3 protein: CASSFSGGADEKLFF; CDR3 DNA: TGTGCCAGCAGCTTCTCGGGGGGGGCAGATGAAAAACTGTTTTTT
V gene: TRBV5-1; D gene: .; J gene: TRBJ1-1; CDR3 protein: CASDKTGNTEAFF; CDR3 DNA: TGCGCCAGCGATAAAACAGGGAACACTGAAGCTTTCTTT